These 4 T cell receptor beta chains share one sample of origin, sequenced in a study of blood T cell repertoires in COVID-19 (dated by TCRdb to the early 2020s). Receptors were amplified or captured by the immunoSEQ multiplex PCR assay. The table comes from immuneACCESS by way of TCRdb, which keeps in-frame sequences with V and J called. Part of the clones is missing from these tables; in studies checked, under half for an unresolved V gene and the rest for unknown reasons. Counted in this sample were fewer than 150,000 clones; around 90% of them appeared once. 0.88% of the sample is in the top ten clones. Sequencing was done on a sample of peripheral blood. These receptors came from a woman between 45 and 60 years old with active or convalescent COVID-19.

This clone was detected only once. V usage is TRBV5-6 and J usage is TRBJ2-7; D gene ambiguous. Looked up from germline, CDR1 is SGHDT and CDR2 is YYEEEE. The CDR3 runs 14 residues. V was pared by 4 bases and J by 6 bases, with 17 bases between. The CDR3 nucleotides are TGTGCCAGCAGCCGAACTCGAGGATCGGGCGAGCAGTACTTC. Protein sequence: CASSRTRGSGEQYF.

This chain joins TRBV9 and TRBJ2-3, with TRBD2 identical over 8 bases. V was pared by 3 bases and J by 0 bases, with 0 bases of the junction left unmatched. The CDR3 has 14 amino acids. Germline CDR1 SGDLS, CDR2 YYNGEE. CDR3 amino acids: CASSASGSTDTQYF. DNA of the CDR3: TGTGCCAGCAGCGCTAGCGGGAGCACAGATACGCAGTATTTT.

The genes are TRBV11-3 and TRBJ2-1; 7 positions match TRBD2. The CDR3 runs 15 residues. Germline CDR1 is SGHNT and CDR2 is YENEEA. V lost 3 bases, J lost 0 bases, and 2 bases stayed unmatched. The CDR3 region has the DNA TGTGCCAGCAGCTTCGGCGGGAGCTCCTACAATGAGCAGTTCTTC. Amino acid sequence: CASSFGGSSYNEQFF.

J is TRBJ1-3 and V is TRBV4-2, with D perhaps TRBD1 (5 bases). V lost 0 bases, J lost 2 bases, and 11 bases lay in between. The length of the CDR3 is 16 residues. CDR1 is LGHNA, CDR2 YNFKEQ, per germline. The CDR3: CASSQDGGVAGNTIYF. In DNA, the CDR3 is TGTGCCAGCAGCCAAGATGGAGGGGTAGCTGGAAACACCATATATTTT.